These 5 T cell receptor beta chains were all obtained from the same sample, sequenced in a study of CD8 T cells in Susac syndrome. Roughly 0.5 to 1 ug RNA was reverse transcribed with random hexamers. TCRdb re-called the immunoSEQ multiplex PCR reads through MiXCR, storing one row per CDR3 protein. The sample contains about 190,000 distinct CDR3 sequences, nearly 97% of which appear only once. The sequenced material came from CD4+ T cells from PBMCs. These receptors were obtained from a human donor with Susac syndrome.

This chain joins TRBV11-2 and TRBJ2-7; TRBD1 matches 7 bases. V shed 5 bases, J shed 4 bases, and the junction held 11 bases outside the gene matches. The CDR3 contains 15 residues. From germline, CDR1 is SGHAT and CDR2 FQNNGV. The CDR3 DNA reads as TGTGCCAGCAGCCGGACAGGCGAAAGCGGATACGAGCAGTACTTC. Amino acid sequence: CASSRTGESGYEQYF.

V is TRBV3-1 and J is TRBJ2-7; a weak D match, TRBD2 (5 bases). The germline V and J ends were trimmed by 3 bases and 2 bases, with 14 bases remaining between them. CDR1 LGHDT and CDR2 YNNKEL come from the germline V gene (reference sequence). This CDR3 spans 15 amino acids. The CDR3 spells CASSQDPGSTYEQYF. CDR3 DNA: TGTGCCAGCAGCCAGGACCCGGGATCTACCTACGAGCAGTACTTC.

Here the CDR3 reads CASKLTDTQYF. DNA for the CDR3: TGTGCCAGCAAGCTCACAGATACGCAGTATTTT. V is TRBV12-3 or TRBV12-4 and J is TRBJ2-3, with D hard to call. The V gene lost 7 bases and the J gene lost 2 bases, with 4 bases spanning the gap. The CDR3 covers 11 residues.

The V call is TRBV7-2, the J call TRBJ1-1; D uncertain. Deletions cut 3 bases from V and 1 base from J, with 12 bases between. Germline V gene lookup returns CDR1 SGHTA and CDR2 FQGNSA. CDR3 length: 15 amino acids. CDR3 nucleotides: TGTGCCAGCAGCTTCTCCACCACATCGAACACTGAAGCTTTCTTT. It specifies CASSFSTTSNTEAFF.

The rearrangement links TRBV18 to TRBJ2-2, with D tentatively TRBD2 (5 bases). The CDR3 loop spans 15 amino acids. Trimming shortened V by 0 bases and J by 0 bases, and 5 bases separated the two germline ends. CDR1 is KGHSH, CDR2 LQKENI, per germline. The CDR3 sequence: CASSPPGANTGELFF. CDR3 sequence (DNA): TGTGCCAGCTCACCACCCGGGGCGAACACCGGGGAGCTGTTTTTT. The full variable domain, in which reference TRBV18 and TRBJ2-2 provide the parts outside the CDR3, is NAGVMQNPRHLVRRRGQEARLRCSPMKGHSHVYWYRQLPEEGLKFMVYLQKENIIDESGMPKERFSAEFPKEGPSILRIQQVVRGDSAAYFCASSPPGANTGELFFGEGSRLTVL.